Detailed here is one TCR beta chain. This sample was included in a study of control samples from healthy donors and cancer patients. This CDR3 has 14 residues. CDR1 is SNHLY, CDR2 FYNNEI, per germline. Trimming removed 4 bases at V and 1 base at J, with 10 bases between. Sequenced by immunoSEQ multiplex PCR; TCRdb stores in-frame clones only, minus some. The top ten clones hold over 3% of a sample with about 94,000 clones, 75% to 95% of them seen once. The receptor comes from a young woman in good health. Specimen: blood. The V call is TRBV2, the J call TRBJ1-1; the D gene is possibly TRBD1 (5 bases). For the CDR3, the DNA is TGTGCCAGCAGTGGGGACGGCCCGAACACTGAAGCTTTCTTT. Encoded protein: CASSGDGPNTEAFF.